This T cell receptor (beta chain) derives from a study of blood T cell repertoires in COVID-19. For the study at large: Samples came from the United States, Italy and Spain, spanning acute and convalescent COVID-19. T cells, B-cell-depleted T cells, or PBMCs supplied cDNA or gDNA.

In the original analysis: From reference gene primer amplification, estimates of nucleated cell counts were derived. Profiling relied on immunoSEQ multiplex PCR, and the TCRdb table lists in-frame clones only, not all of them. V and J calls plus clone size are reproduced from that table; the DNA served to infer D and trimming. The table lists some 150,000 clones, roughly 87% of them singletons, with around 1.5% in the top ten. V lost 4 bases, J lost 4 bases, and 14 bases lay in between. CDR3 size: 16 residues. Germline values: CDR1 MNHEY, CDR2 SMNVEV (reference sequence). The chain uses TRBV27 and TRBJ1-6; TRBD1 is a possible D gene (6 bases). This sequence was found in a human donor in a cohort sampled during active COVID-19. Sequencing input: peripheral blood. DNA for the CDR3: TGTGCCAGCAGTTCGAGGGGGAATCTTTATAATTCACCCCTCCACTTT. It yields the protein CASSSRGNLYNSPLHF.